This is a list of T cell receptor beta chains from one sample in a study of a mutant IDH1 vaccine in newly diagnosed glioma. Their antigens remain unidentified. Only in-frame clones appear in the TCRdb table, and some are missing; sequencing was by immunoSEQ multiplex PCR. The repertoire includes around 35,000 clones, roughly four fifths of them detected once, and roughly 24% sits in the top ten. The material sequenced was PBMCs, taken from a glioma patient whose treatment included an IDH1 peptide vaccine. Receptor source: a man between 25 and 39 years old with glioma. The CDR3 runs from the conserved cysteine through the conserved F or W. A D gene is named only where the DNA matches it firmly. Only some rows state a clone size, as once, few, many or a class for expanded clones.

v_gene	j_gene	d_gene	abundance	CDR3nt	CDR3aa
TRBV4-1	TRBJ2-7	TRBD2	NA	TGCGCCAGCAGCCAATTACCTAGCGGGAGGGGCGGAACCTACGAGCAGTACTTC	CASSQLPSGRGGTYEQYF
TRBV4-3	TRBJ2-7	TRBD1	NA	TGCGCCAGCAGCCCAGGGACAGGGGGCCCCTACGAGCAGTACTTC	CASSPGTGGPYEQYF
TRBV2	TRBJ1-5	NA	NA	TGTGCCAGCAGGGCTCGACAGGAGCCCAATCAGCCCCAGCATTTT	CASRARQEPNQPQHF
TRBV30	TRBJ2-5	NA	NA	TGTGCCTGGAGTAGGCAGGGGATCGAGACCCAGTACTTC	CAWSRQGIETQYF
TRBV6-5	TRBJ2-5	NA	NA	TGTGCCAGCAGGGGCCGGAGAGGAGAGACCCAGTACTTC	CASRGRRGETQYF
TRBV19	TRBJ1-2	TRBD1	NA	TGTGCCAGTAGTGTCGGCGGACAGGGGGCCGACTATGGCTACACCTTC	CASSVGGQGADYGYTF
TRBV2	TRBJ2-7	NA	NA	TGTGCCAGCAGCCAGCAGGGAAGGCATCCGGTGGACGAGCAGTACTTC	CASSQQGRHPVDEQYF
TRBV19	TRBJ2-1	NA	NA	TGTGCCAGTAGTGTTGACGGTTACAATGAGCAGTTCTTC	CASSVDGYNEQFF
TRBV5-6	TRBJ2-3	NA	NA	TGTGCCAGCAGCAGCTTGGAGGCTCTAGGCACAGATACGCAGTATTTT	CASSSLEALGTDTQYF
TRBV6-5	TRBJ1-2	TRBD1	few	TGTGCCAGCAGTTACTCAGACGACAGGGCACGCTATGGCTACACCTTC	CASSYSDDRARYGYTF
TRBV9	TRBJ1-1	NA	NA	TGTGCCAGCAGCGTAGGACCGGGGGGGGGCACTGAAGCTTTCTTT	CASSVGPGGGTEAFF
TRBV27	TRBJ2-6	NA	once	TGTGCCAGCAGTTTAACCCCCGGGGCCAACGTCCTGACTTTC	CASSLTPGANVLTF
TRBV7-9	TRBJ1-2	NA	NA	TGTGCCATCCGAAACCGGGACATCCATATGAGGCATAACTATGGCTACACCTTC	CAIRNRDIHMRHNYGYTF
TRBV5-6	TRBJ2-3	TRBD2	NA	TGTGCCACCTCCGGACTAGCGGCTAGCACAGATACGCAGTATTTT	CATSGLAASTDTQYF
TRBV5-4	TRBJ2-1	TRBD2	NA	TGTGCCAGCAGCCATCGGACTAGCGGCTACAATGAGCAGTTCTTC	CASSHRTSGYNEQFF
TRBV28	TRBJ2-7	NA	NA	TGTGCCAGCAGTTCCCCCGGGAGCTCCTACGAGCAGTACTTC	CASSSPGSSYEQYF
TRBV6-1	TRBJ1-3	NA	NA	TGTGCCAGCAAAGGACAGCCTTCCTCTGGAAACACCATATATTTT	CASKGQPSSGNTIYF
TRBV29-1	TRBJ1-1	TRBD1	few	TGCAGCGTCTACGGGGACAGGGGGGAAGCTTTCTTT	CSVYGDRGEAFF
TRBV6-6	TRBJ1-1	NA	NA	TGTGCCAGCAGTCTCATGAACACTGAAGCTTTCTTT	CASSLMNTEAFF
TRBV7-9	TRBJ2-5	NA	NA	TGTGCCAGCAGCTTAGCACCGACTGGGGGACTTCAAGAGACCCAGTACTTC	CASSLAPTGGLQETQYF
TRBV5-1	TRBJ1-1	NA	few	TGCGCCAGCAGCTTGGTCGCGGACACTGAAGCTTTCTTT	CASSLVADTEAFF
TRBV10-3	TRBJ2-3	NA	NA	TGTGCCATCAGTGTGGCGGACCTCAGCACAGATACGCAGTATTTT	CAISVADLSTDTQYF
TRBV11-2	TRBJ1-1	NA	NA	TGTGCCAGCAGTCTTACGACAGACGTAGAAGCTTTCTTT	CASSLTTDVEAFF
TRBV11-2	TRBJ2-3	NA	NA	TGTGCCAGCAGAACTAGACAGGAGCTAGATACGCAGTATTTT	CASRTRQELDTQYF
TRBV9	TRBJ2-7	NA	NA	TGTGCCAGCAGCGTAAGCTCAGGGAAAAGGTACGAGCAGTACTTC	CASSVSSGKRYEQYF
TRBV5-6	TRBJ2-5	NA	NA	TGTGCCAGCAGCCCCCTTCTGGAAAACCAAGAGACCCAGTACTTC	CASSPLLENQETQYF
TRBV27	TRBJ1-5	TRBD1	NA	TGTGCCAGCAGTTTAATTCAGACAGGGGGGAATCAGCCCCAGCATTTT	CASSLIQTGGNQPQHF
TRBV9	TRBJ1-3	TRBD1	NA	TGTGCCAGCAGCGTAGCTGGACAGGGTGCTGGAAACACCATATATTTT	CASSVAGQGAGNTIYF
TRBV5-4	TRBJ2-4	NA	few	TGTGCCAGCAGCTTGGACAGGGTTGGAGCCAAAAACATTCAGTACTTC	CASSLDRVGAKNIQYF
TRBV6-5	TRBJ1-1	NA	NA	TGTGCCAGCATTTCCAGGGTGGTCACTGAAGCTTTCTTT	CASISRVVTEAFF
TRBV5-5	TRBJ1-4	NA	once	TGTGCCAGCATTGGACAGACAACTAATGAAAAACTGTTTTTT	CASIGQTTNEKLFF
TRBV30	TRBJ2-7	TRBD1	once	TGTGCCTGGAGTCCCGGGACAGACGCCTCCTACGAGCAGTACTTC	CAWSPGTDASYEQYF
TRBV5-6	TRBJ1-5	NA	once	TGTGCCAGCAGCGATTGGGGGGGGGCTTCTAATCAGCCCCAGCATTTT	CASSDWGGASNQPQHF
TRBV27	TRBJ1-1	TRBD1	few	TGTGCCAGTCGCCGGGACAGGGACGGTGAAGCTTTCTTT	CASRRDRDGEAFF
TRBV27	TRBJ1-5	TRBD1	NA	TGTGCCAGCAGTCCCTCATGGGACAGTCCCTCGTATAGCAATCAGCCCCAGCATTTT	CASSPSWDSPSYSNQPQHF
TRBV6-1	TRBJ1-1	NA	NA	TGTGCCAGCAGTGCTGCCAGGGCTAATTTGAAGAAAATGAACACTGAAGCTTTCTTT	CASSAARANLKKMNTEAFF
TRBV9	TRBJ2-5	TRBD1	NA	TGTGCCAGCAGCGTAGCAGGGGGCTGGGAGACCCAGTACTTC	CASSVAGGWETQYF
TRBV10-1	TRBJ2-1	NA	NA	TGCGCCAGCAGTGAGTTTTTTTACAATGAGCAGTTCTTC	CASSEFFYNEQFF
TRBV19	TRBJ2-3	TRBD2	NA	TGTGCCAGTAGTATAGGAACAGCGGGGGGGCGAAACACAGATACGCAGTATTTT	CASSIGTAGGRNTDTQYF
TRBV21-1	TRBJ2-7	NA	few	TGTGCCAGCAGCATGCCGGGACAGGGTTTCTACGAGCAGTACTTC	CASSMPGQGFYEQYF
TRBV14	TRBJ1-1	TRBD1	NA	TGTGCCAGCAGCTCGGACAGGGACACTGAAGCTTTCTTT	CASSSDRDTEAFF
TRBV11-2	TRBJ1-4	NA	NA	TGTGCCAGCAGCTCCCGGGTTACTAATGAAAAACTGTTTTTT	CASSSRVTNEKLFF
TRBV27	TRBJ1-1	NA	NA	TGTGCCAGCAGTCTATATCCTGTAAGAGGAACTGAAGCTTTCTTT	CASSLYPVRGTEAFF
TRBV30	TRBJ2-1	NA	NA	TGTGCCTGGAGTGTCGGTCACAATGAGCAGTTCTTC	CAWSVGHNEQFF
TRBV6-5	TRBJ1-3	NA	NA	TGTGCCAGCAGTCGGCAGGGCTCTGGAAACACCATATATTTT	CASSRQGSGNTIYF
TRBV10-3	TRBJ1-1	NA	NA	TGTGCCATCATGGGGGACGCGAACACTGAAGCTTTCTTT	CAIMGDANTEAFF
TRBV11-2	TRBJ2-7	TRBD1	NA	TGTGCCAGCAGCTTAGGGGACAGTCGGGTGTCCTACGAGCAGTACTTC	CASSLGDSRVSYEQYF
TRBV6-6	TRBJ2-7	NA	NA	TGTGCCAGCAGTTACATGACGGGTCAATCCTACGAGCAGTACTTC	CASSYMTGQSYEQYF
TRBV7-9	TRBJ2-1	NA	NA	TGTGCCAGCAGCTTGCAGCAGGGGAGTGAGCAGTTCTTC	CASSLQQGSEQFF
TRBV5-6	TRBJ1-4	NA	NA	TGTGCCAGCAGCTGGGGGACCGCAACTAATGAAAAACTGTTTTTT	CASSWGTATNEKLFF
TRBV29-1	TRBJ2-1	NA	NA	TGCAGCGTTGACACGGCGACGAGCGAGCAGTTCTTC	CSVDTATSEQFF
TRBV5-4	TRBJ2-2	TRBD2	NA	TGTGCCAGCAGCTCGGGACTAGCGGGAATTACCGGGGAGCTGTTTTTT	CASSSGLAGITGELFF
TRBV10-3	TRBJ1-4	NA	NA	TGTGCCACCACTGGGGGGGAGTCAACTAATGAAAAACTGTTTTTT	CATTGGESTNEKLFF
TRBV10-3	TRBJ2-7	NA	NA	TGTGCCATCAGTGAGTCCTTAGCCTGGGAGCAGTACTTC	CAISESLAWEQYF
TRBV30	TRBJ1-1	NA	NA	TGTGCCTGGTTGACAGGAGGTATGAACACTGAAGCTTTCTTT	CAWLTGGMNTEAFF